One sample yielded the 23 T cell receptor beta chains listed below, sequenced in a study of blood T cell repertoires in COVID-19. This table comes from immunoSEQ multiplex PCR, and its TCRdb copy is limited to in-frame clones, with some not included. The sample includes about 160,000 clones, approximately 86% of them seen just once. Sequencing used peripheral blood. The receptors were sampled from a woman aged 40 to 50 with COVID-19, enrolled during active disease.

The rearrangement joins TRBV12-5 to TRBJ1-3; D is ambiguous. This CDR3 has 14 amino acids. V gave up 4 bases and J gave up 0 bases, with 7 bases separating them. Germline CDR1 LGHNT, CDR2 FRNRAP. The CDR3 protein is CASGSWASGNTIYF. The CDR3 nucleotides are TGTGCTAGTGGTTCCTGGGCCTCTGGAAACACCATATATTTT.

This clone was seen more than once but under ten times. The V call is TRBV6-1, the J call TRBJ1-5; a weak D match, TRBD1 (5 bases). The CDR3 contains 14 residues. Between the trimmed V and J ends, which lost 2 bases and 4 bases, there was a span of 9 bases. Germline loops: CDR1 MNHNS, CDR2 SASEGT. DNA for the CDR3: TGTGCCAGCAGTGAACATGGGGGGAATCAGCCCCAGCATTTT. Residues: CASSEHGGNQPQHF.

This clone was seen more than once but under ten times. CDR3 nucleotide sequence: TGTGCCAGCAGCCAGACAGGGAACTATGGCTACACCTTC. As protein: CASSQTGNYGYTF. The chain carries TRBV6-4 and TRBJ1-2, with 7 bases matching TRBD1. V dropped 6 bases and J dropped 2; count of bases not matched to a gene: 3. This CDR3 is built from 13 residues. CDR1 is MRHNA, CDR2 SNTAGT, per germline.

This chain connects TRBV6-4 to TRBJ1-1; 12 bases line up with TRBD1. The junction had 16 bases not matched to a gene; V was cut back by 4 bases and J by 10 bases. Germline CDR1 reads MRHNA; CDR2 reads SNTAGT. The CDR3 is made up of 17 amino acids. Here the CDR3 reads CASSVSPGTGGLHLAFF. CDR3 DNA sequence: TGTGCCAGCAGTGTCAGTCCCGGGACAGGGGGCCTCCATCTAGCTTTCTTT.

In regard to this clone: One end of the junction is discordant with germline, which a read error may explain. The chain uses TRBV5-8 and TRBJ1-2, with TRBD1 matching over 7 bases. This CDR3 comprises 12 residues. Germline V gives CDR1 SGHTS, CDR2 YDEGEE. CDR3 sequence: CASSSQTGHVAF. As DNA, the CDR3 is TGTGCCAGCAGCTCCCAGACAGGGCACGTCGCCTTC.

The chain links TRBV6-6 to TRBJ1-5; D not resolved. Germline-derived CDR1 and CDR2 are MNHNY and SVGAGI (reference sequence). V lost 11 bases and J 7 bases, leaving 18 bases between the germline ends. The CDR3 sequence is 13 residues long. The CDR3 protein is CAGSAGSQQPQHF. CDR3 bases: TGTGCCGGGAGTGCGGGCAGTCAGCAGCCCCAGCATTTT.

This chain links TRBV6-6 with TRBJ2-1; no definite D call. The CDR3 extends over 13 amino acids. The V gene lost 4 bases and the J gene lost 4 bases, with 8 bases spanning the gap. Germline CDR1 MNHNY, CDR2 SVGAGI (reference sequence). The CDR3 nucleotides are TGTGCCAGCAGTTCCCCACTATACAATGAGCAGTTCTTC. Residues: CASSSPLYNEQFF.

The chain uses TRBV30 and TRBJ2-3; D is possibly TRBD2 (6 bases). The germline CDR1 and CDR2 sequences are GTSNPN and SVGIG (reference sequence). This CDR3 has 14 residues. V was cut by 3 bases and J by 2 bases, with 12 bases left in between. CDR3: CAWRRRGNTDTQYF. The CDR3 DNA sequence: TGTGCCTGGAGACGGCGGGGAAACACAGATACGCAGTATTTT.

The sample holds one count of this clone. Other DNA sequences in this specimen translate into the identical CDR3. The chain employs TRBV5-1 and TRBJ1-2; 9 nucleotides align to TRBD1. Germline V gene data show CDR1 as SGHRS and CDR2 as YFSETQ. There are 14 residues in the CDR3. Germline trimming cut 1 base from V and 4 bases from J; bases unmatched to any gene: 2. CDR3 region: CASSLSDRGYGYTF. In DNA, the CDR3 is TGCGCCAGCAGCTTGTCGGACAGGGGCTATGGCTACACCTTC.

This clone showed up just once. V gene TRBV27 combines with J gene TRBJ2-1, with 9 bases lining up with TRBD1. V was pared by 6 bases and J by 7 bases, with 16 bases of the junction left unmatched. The CDR3 contains 17 residues. Germline CDR1 MNHEY, CDR2 SMNVEV (reference sequence). Here the CDR3 reads CASSQGQGFRAKNEQFF. The DNA for the CDR3 is TGTGCCAGCAGCCAGGGACAGGGCTTTCGGGCTAAGAATGAGCAGTTCTTC.

The J gene is TRBJ2-3, the V gene TRBV3-1 (or the pseudogene TRBV3-2); tentatively, D is TRBD2 (6 bases). Germline assignment: CDR1 LGHDT and CDR2 YNNKEL (reference sequence). The CDR3 totals 13 residues. The germline V and J ends were trimmed by 7 bases and 2 bases, with 10 bases remaining between them. CDR3 loop: CASKGTFTDTQYF. The CDR3 DNA sequence: TGTGCCAGCAAAGGGACTTTCACAGATACGCAGTATTTT.

This clone has a handful of counts. The CDR3 DNA is TGCGCCAGCAGCCAGGACAGGGGGGACCAGCCCCAGCATTTT. Its translation: CASSQDRGDQPQHF. The rearrangement uses TRBV4-1 and TRBJ1-5, with 10 positions matching TRBD1. Trimming removed 3 bases from V and 7 bases from J; junction bases left unmatched: 3. CDR3 size: 14 residues. Per the germline V gene, CDR1 is MGHRA and CDR2 is YSYEKL.

The rearrangement uses TRBV7-9 and TRBJ2-3; 7 positions agree with TRBD2. Germline V lookup: CDR1 SEHNR, CDR2 FQNEAQ (reference sequence). The ends lost 3 bases at V and 3 bases at J; junction bases unmatched: 6. The CDR3 covers 15 residues. The CDR3 loop is CASSFVSGGTDTQYF. In nucleotides, the CDR3 is TGTGCCAGCAGCTTTGTCTCCGGGGGGACAGATACGCAGTATTTT.

V and J are TRBV15 and TRBJ2-7, with a tentative D call TRBD2 (7 bases). The CDR3 is 17 amino acids. Germline V lookup: CDR1 LNHNV, CDR2 YYDKDF (reference sequence). The germline V and J ends were trimmed by 6 bases and 0 bases, with 21 bases remaining between them. The CDR3 is CATRKGGTGHNSYEQYF. CDR3 DNA sequence: TGTGCCACCAGAAAGGGGGGGACCGGACATAACTCCTACGAGCAGTACTTC.

The genes are TRBV5-1 and TRBJ2-7; 14 nucleotides agree with TRBD2. The CDR3 is 14 residues long. Germline CDR1 is SGHRS and CDR2 is YFSETQ. V gave up 3 bases and J gave up 6 bases; unmatched junction bases: 2. The CDR3 coding sequence is TGCGCCAGCAGCTGGGGACTAGCGGGAGTCGAGCAGTACTTC. Translation gives CASSWGLAGVEQYF. The entire variable domain, with the rest obtained from reference TRBV5-1 and TRBJ2-7, is as follows: KAGVTQTPRYLIKTRGQQVTLSCSPISGHRSVSWYQQTPGQGLQFLFEYFSETQRNKGNFPGRFSGRQFSNSRSEMNVSTLELGDSALYLCASSWGLAGVEQYFGPGTRLTVT.

The CDR3, as DNA: TGTGCCAGCAGCCTAAGCCTGGGACACCACACCGGGGAGCTGTTTTTT. Its protein is CASSLSLGHHTGELFF. This chain links TRBV2 with TRBJ2-2, with D perhaps TRBD1 (6 bases). Germline CDR1 is SNHLY and CDR2 is FYNNEI. This CDR3 contains 16 residues. Trimming left V 6 bases short and J 3 bases short, with 17 bases between.

V gene TRBV5-5 combines with J gene TRBJ2-1; D unresolved. The germline V gene has CDR1 SGHKS and CDR2 YYEKEE (reference sequence). The V end was cut by 5 bases, the J end by 0 bases, with 6 bases between. The CDR3 length is 13 residues. The chain's CDR3 is CASRASSYNEQFF. DNA of the CDR3: TGTGCCAGCAGGGCTAGCTCCTACAATGAGCAGTTCTTC.

This chain joins TRBV4-2 and TRBJ2-3, with a possible D match to TRBD2 (5 bases). The CDR3 runs 16 residues. The V end was cut by 0 bases, the J end by 3 bases, with 13 bases between. From germline, CDR1 is LGHNA and CDR2 YNFKEQ. CDR3 protein: CASSQEAGLGTDTQYF. The CDR3 bases are TGTGCCAGCAGCCAAGAGGCAGGACTCGGGACAGATACGCAGTATTTT.

This chain links TRBV18 with TRBJ1-1; TRBD1 agrees at 8 bases. CDR3 size: 15 residues. V was pared by 2 bases and J by 4 bases, with 6 bases of the junction left unmatched. The germline gives CDR1 KGHSH, CDR2 LQKENI. CDR3 sequence: CASSPYGQGVTEAFF. The CDR3, as DNA: TGTGCCAGCTCACCATATGGACAGGGAGTCACTGAAGCTTTCTTT.

The V call is TRBV2, the J call TRBJ2-1; 7 bases map to TRBD2. The CDR3 runs to 15 residues. Germline CDR1 SNHLY, CDR2 FYNNEI. J gave up 9 bases and V 8 bases, and 16 bases lay outside the gene matches. CDR3 DNA sequence: TGTGCCAGCTCTGGACTAGTGGGTTCGGTAGGTGAGCAGTTCTTC. Protein product: CASSGLVGSVGEQFF.

The CDR3 coding sequence is TGTGCCAGCAGCTCGGGGTTGGTGGGGCCACGGGGGGAGACCCAGTACTTC. It specifies CASSSGLVGPRGETQYF. J is TRBJ2-5 and V is TRBV11-2; TRBD2 might be the D (6 bases). The CDR3 sequence is 17 residues long. V dropped 4 bases and J dropped 5 bases, with 23 bases sitting between them. The germline gives CDR1 SGHAT, CDR2 FQNNGV.

The rearrangement links TRBV2 to TRBJ2-5; perhaps TRBD1 as D (5 bases). Per germline, CDR1 SNHLY and CDR2 FYNNEI. The ends were cut back, 4 bases at V and 1 base at J, with 13 bases in the middle. The CDR3 runs to 15 residues. The CDR3 nucleotides read TGTGCCAGCAGTGGACAGTCGGGCCTCCAAGAGACCCAGTACTTC. It encodes CASSGQSGLQETQYF.

The chain joins TRBV27 to TRBJ1-2; D is unresolved. Germline V gene data show CDR1 as MNHEY and CDR2 as SMNVEV (reference sequence). Trimming left V 6 bases short and J 5 bases short, with 19 bases between. The CDR3 length is 15 residues. In nucleotides, the CDR3 is TGTGCCAGCAGCGGCCGGGAGCCCAATTTTTATGGCTACACCTTC. Translating it yields CASSGREPNFYGYTF.